A selection of T cell receptor beta chains follows, all from one sample in a study of cytomegalovirus exposure and HLA in healthy donors. The table came from immunoSEQ multiplex PCR; TCRdb's copy has only in-frame clones and leaves some out. The sample contains approximately 130,000 clones, around 75% of which appear only once. What was sequenced was PBMCs. The source of these receptors is a young man in good health and CMV-seronegative. The CDR3 runs from the conserved cysteine through the conserved F or W.

TRBV5-1	TRBJ2-3	CASSLAGTGADTQYF
TRBV28	TRBJ2-5	CASSLGGQGGRQETQYF
TRBV14	TRBJ2-3	CASSLSGSGFTDTQYF
TRBV7-8	TRBJ2-7	CASSYDPRGSSSYEQYF
TRBV7-9	TRBJ2-3	CASSLMQDTQYF
TRBV14	TRBJ2-7	CASSQTSGSYEQYF
TRBV5-6	TRBJ2-7	CASSWRTGTYEQYF
TRBV6-5	TRBJ1-1	CASSRQGQVVAFF
TRBV18	TRBJ2-5	CASSPGGQETQYF
TRBV25-1	TRBJ2-5	CASSERASGRQETQYF
TRBV7-9	TRBJ1-2	CASSPLDRENGYTF
TRBV10-1	TRBJ2-1	CASSRSPTSGTYNEQFF
TRBV7-3	TRBJ2-3	CASSAPPGLARGTDTQYF
TRBV7-8	TRBJ2-5	CASSFRTGEETQYF
TRBV5-8	TRBJ2-7	CASSPRSYDEQYF
TRBV6-5	TRBJ2-3	CASSELTGGGDTQYF
TRBV4-2	TRBJ2-5	CASSHRGITSGSPETQYF
TRBV19	TRBJ1-2	CASSRGLAPKNYGYTF
TRBV4-2	TRBJ2-5	CASSRGGVQETQYF
TRBV27	TRBJ1-1	CASSWAGANTEAFF
TRBV30	TRBJ2-2	CAWSREWRTGELFF
TRBV30	TRBJ2-7	CAWTRTGPYEQYF